A single sample is the source of the 22 T cell receptor beta chains below, sequenced in a study of vaccination and CD4 T cells after COVID-19. The study sequenced cultured CD4+ T cell DNA using the Oncomine TCR Beta short-read assay. TCRdb redid the calling of the PCR reads with MiXCR, one entry per CDR3 protein. This sample has under 20,000 distinct CDR3 sequences; around 50% occur once, and the top ten carry more than 7%. These receptors' targets are unknown. Treatment of the sample: approximately 11-day PBMC culture with coronavirus spike peptide pools or control peptides (ViraFEST assay). This material consisted of CD4+ T cells from blood, cultured in vitro, taken before SARS-CoV-2 vaccination. Every receptor here comes from a human donor who had recovered from COVID-19.

This sequence joins TRBV19 and TRBJ1-5; D unclear. Looked up from germline, CDR1 is LNHDA and CDR2 is SQIVND (reference sequence). The CDR3 sequence is 13 residues long. V gave up 0 bases and J gave up 6 bases, with 6 bases separating them. The CDR3 loop reads CASSIETAQPQHF. In DNA, the CDR3 is TGTGCCAGTAGTATAGAAACAGCTCAGCCCCAGCATTTT.

This clonotype appeared a few times. The chain joins TRBV24-1 to TRBJ2-2; D unclear. The germline V and J ends were trimmed by 3 bases and 4 bases, with 11 bases remaining between them. CDR3 size: 15 residues. CDR1 is KGHDR and CDR2 is SFDVKD in the germline V gene. The CDR3 spells CATSDPNVVTGELFF. CDR3 coding DNA: TGTGCCACCAGTGATCCAAACGTCGTCACCGGGGAGCTGTTTTTT.

This chain joins TRBV20-1 and TRBJ2-1; D unclear. In germline, CDR1 is DFQATT, CDR2 SNEGSKA (reference sequence). The CDR3 runs 15 residues. Between the trimmed V and J ends, which lost 5 bases and 4 bases, there was a span of 18 bases. DNA for the CDR3: TGCAGTGCTGGCCCCTCTGAGTTTGATTACAATGAGCAGTTCTTC. Its translation is CSAGPSEFDYNEQFF.

This clonotype was counted only a few times. The chain couples TRBV7-9 to TRBJ1-2, with a weak D call TRBD1 (6 bases). Germline values: CDR1 SEHNR, CDR2 FQNEAQ (reference sequence). The CDR3 extends over 18 amino acids. V shed 1 base and J shed 3 bases, with 21 bases lying between them. The CDR3 spells CASSLEQAGEWRDYGYTF. The CDR3 DNA sequence: TGTGCCAGCAGCTTAGAACAGGCAGGGGAGTGGAGAGACTATGGCTACACCTTC.

This chain connects TRBV15 to TRBJ1-3, with D uncertain. V was clipped by 0 bases and J by 6 bases, with 12 bases between them. This CDR3 has 15 amino acids. Germline loops: CDR1 LNHNV, CDR2 YYDKDF (reference sequence). The CDR3 DNA sequence: TGTGCCACCAGCAGAGATCACGGGGAGGAAAACACCATATATTTT. It codes for CATSRDHGEENTIYF. The full variable domain, completed using reference TRBV15 and TRBJ1-3, is DAMVIQNPRYQVTQFGKPVTLSCSQTLNHNVMYWYQQKSSQAPKLLFHYYDKDFNNEADTPDNFQSRRPNTSFCFLDIRSPGLGDTAMYLCATSRDHGEENTIYFGEGSWLTVV.

This chain joins TRBV5-1 and TRBJ2-1; 14 positions match TRBD2. CDR3 size: 17 residues. From germline, CDR1 is SGHRS and CDR2 YFSETQ. The V gene end was trimmed by 6 bases and the J gene end by 10 bases; junction bases not matched to a gene: 15. The CDR3 sequence: CASITGTSGSFDREQFF. CDR3 nucleotide sequence: TGCGCCAGCATAACCGGGACTAGCGGGAGCTTTGACCGCGAGCAGTTCTTC.

The chain recombines TRBV2 with TRBJ1-5; D might be TRBD1 (5 bases). The CDR3 consists of 14 residues. The ends were cut back, 3 bases at V and 9 bases at J, with 15 bases in the middle. Germline V gives CDR1 SNHLY, CDR2 FYNNEI. In nucleotides, the CDR3 is TGTGCCAGCAGTGATGGGCAGGGAAGGGGGCCCCAGCATTTT. Translation: CASSDGQGRGPQHF.

This sequence joins TRBV10-3 and TRBJ2-7; no clear D. V was shortened by 0 bases and J by 5 bases, with 11 bases between the two germline ends. CDR3 size: 14 residues. Germline CDR1 is ENHRY and CDR2 is SYGVKD. The DNA of the CDR3 is TGTGCCATCAGTGAGTCGAACGGCCCGCACGAGCAGTACTTC. Protein: CAISESNGPHEQYF.

This clonotype was seen a few times. The rearrangement links TRBV27 to TRBJ2-3; D is perhaps TRBD1 (6 bases). The V and J ends lost 6 bases and 0 bases respectively, with 10 bases between them. The CDR3 contains 14 residues. The germline V gene encodes CDR1 MNHEY and CDR2 SMNVEV (reference sequence). DNA of the CDR3: TGTGCCAGCAGACCGGACAGTAGCACAGATACGCAGTATTTT. Translating it yields CASRPDSSTDTQYF.

This sequence joins TRBV5-1 and TRBJ2-7; weak D call: TRBD2 (5 bases). Trimming left V 6 bases short and J 0 bases short, with 10 bases between. Per germline, CDR1 SGHRS and CDR2 YFSETQ. The CDR3 loop spans 13 amino acids. The chain's CDR3 is CASTSLSSYEQYF. In DNA form, the CDR3 reads TGCGCCAGCACTAGCCTGAGCTCCTACGAGCAGTACTTC.

The chain links TRBV10-3 to TRBJ2-7; perhaps TRBD1 as D (5 bases). CDR1 is ENHRY and CDR2 is SYGVKD in the germline V gene. V was clipped by 0 bases and J by 6 bases, with 21 bases between them. The CDR3 loop spans 17 amino acids. DNA of the CDR3: TGTGCCATCAGTGAGTCATCTGGAAAGCGAGGACATGGCGAGCAGTACTTC. Amino acids: CAISESSGKRGHGEQYF.

This clonotype has a handful of counts. CDR3: CASSTEYQETQYF. The DNA for the CDR3 is TGTGCCAGCAGCACCGAATACCAAGAGACCCAGTACTTC. This chain joins TRBV7-3 and TRBJ2-5; D gene uncertain. Trimming stripped 5 bases from V and 0 bases from J, with 7 bases between. The CDR3 contains 13 residues. The germline V gene has CDR1 SGHTA and CDR2 FQGTGA. Full variable domain (outside the CDR3, taken from reference TRBV7-3 and TRBJ2-5): GAGVSQTPSNKVTEKGKYVELRCDPISGHTALYWYRQSLGQGPEFLIYFQGTGAADDSGLPNDRFFAVRPEGSVSTLKIQRTERGDSAVYLCASSTEYQETQYFGPGTRLLVL.

V is TRBV19 and J is TRBJ1-3, with 7 positions matching TRBD1. Losses at the gene ends were 7 bases for V and 1 base for J; bases not matched to a gene: 10. The CDR3 consists of 16 residues. Germline V gene lookup returns CDR1 LNHDA and CDR2 SQIVND (reference sequence). CDR3 nucleotides: TGTGCCAGTACGAGAACGACAGGGTCGTCTGGAAACACCATATATTTT. Its translation is CASTRTTGSSGNTIYF.

This clonotype showed up just a few times. This rearrangement joins TRBV19 to TRBJ2-5, with TRBD1 identical over 10 bases. The V gene end was trimmed by 10 bases and the J gene end by 5 bases; junction bases not matched to a gene: 10. The CDR3 contains 14 residues. CDR1 LNHDA and CDR2 SQIVND come from the germline V gene (reference sequence). In DNA, the CDR3 is TGTGCCACAAAACTAGACAGGGGGCAGGAGACCCAGTACTTC. Residues: CATKLDRGQETQYF.

In this sample, this clonotype turned up a few times. The chain recombines TRBV20-1 with TRBJ2-3, with D uncertain. CDR1 and CDR2 from the germline V gene are DFQATT and SNEGSKA (reference sequence). The V gene lost 2 bases and the J gene lost 5 bases, with 14 bases spanning the gap. CDR3 length: 14 residues. The CDR3 nucleotides are TGCAGTGCTAGACCTCCTAACGGGTTAGATACGCAGTATTTT. It specifies CSARPPNGLDTQYF.

This chain connects TRBV27 to TRBJ1-2; D is possibly TRBD1 (6 bases). The germline V gene has CDR1 MNHEY and CDR2 SMNVEV (reference sequence). Trimming shortened V by 6 bases and J by 5 bases, and 16 bases separated the two germline ends. This CDR3 has 14 residues. CDR3 coding DNA: TGTGCCAGCAGCCTACAAGGGGGTCAGTATGGCTACACCTTC. Its translation: CASSLQGGQYGYTF.

This rearrangement joins TRBV7-8 to TRBJ2-7; tentatively, D is TRBD2 (7 bases). The CDR3 covers 13 residues. V lost 5 bases and J lost 6, with 14 bases in between. In germline, CDR1 is SGHVS, CDR2 FQNEAQ. DNA for the CDR3: TGTGCCAGCAGCGCAACGGGGGGCTCCGAGCAGTACTTC. It is translated as CASSATGGSEQYF.

This clonotype was picked up a small number of times. The V gene is TRBV20-1, the J gene TRBJ1-1, with D possibly TRBD1 on 5 matching bases. CDR1 and CDR2 from the germline V gene are DFQATT and SNEGSKA (reference sequence). The CDR3 runs to 15 residues. Trimming took 1 base from V and 0 from J, leaving 12 bases between them. CDR3 in amino acids: CSARGPGGMNTEAFF. Here the CDR3 DNA reads TGCAGTGCTAGAGGCCCGGGGGGGATGAACACTGAAGCTTTCTTT.

V and J are TRBV7-9 and TRBJ2-3; TRBD2 aligns across 7 bases. The germline CDR1 and CDR2 sequences are SEHNR and FQNEAQ (reference sequence). J was trimmed by 7 bases and V by 0 bases; bases with no gene match: 7. There are 15 residues in the CDR3. As DNA, the CDR3 is TGTGCCAGCAGCTTAGCGGCGGGAGATGGGAATACGCAGTATTTT. Its protein product is CASSLAAGDGNTQYF.

V is TRBV20-1 and J is TRBJ1-6, with unresolved D. The CDR3 sequence is 12 residues long. The V gene's germline CDR1 is DFQATT and CDR2 SNEGSKA (reference sequence). The V end was cut by 3 bases, the J end by 5 bases, with 5 bases between. Written as DNA, the CDR3 is TGCAGTGCTAGTATCAATAATTCACCCCTCCACTTT. Translation gives CSASINNSPLHF.

This rearrangement joins TRBV4-2 to TRBJ2-3; TRBD2 aligns across 7 bases. The germline V gene has CDR1 LGHNA and CDR2 YNFKEQ. The CDR3 extends over 15 amino acids. J was trimmed by 5 bases and V by 0 bases; bases with no gene match: 5. CDR3 loop: CASSQDQASGDTQYF. The CDR3, as DNA: TGTGCCAGCAGCCAAGATCAGGCTAGCGGAGATACGCAGTATTTT.

There are a few counts of this clonotype. V usage is TRBV19 and J usage is TRBJ1-2, with D hard to call. This CDR3 has 12 residues. Germline CDR1 and CDR2: LNHDA and SQIVND (reference sequence). V lost 3 bases, J lost 12 bases, and 14 bases lay in between. DNA of the CDR3: TGTGCCAGTAGTATTTCGAGTAGCGGTCACACCTTC. Translated, it gives CASSISSSGHTF.